The 8 T cell receptor beta chains reported below all come from one sample, sequenced in a study of blood T cell repertoires in COVID-19. The assay was immunoSEQ multiplex PCR, and TCRdb's table has in-frame clones only and misses some. The sample has roughly 70,000 clones, over 75% seen once. Material: peripheral blood. The receptors were sampled from a man aged 65 to 79 with active or convalescent COVID-19.

The chain is built from TRBV27 and TRBJ1-6; perhaps TRBD1 as D (5 bases). The CDR3 consists of 17 residues. Between the trimmed V and J ends, which lost 10 bases and 0 bases, there was a span of 19 bases. CDR1 is MNHEY, CDR2 SMNVEV, per germline (reference sequence). CDR3 loop: CATTDRQGSSYNSPLHF. In DNA form, the CDR3 reads TGTGCCACCACTGATCGGCAGGGCAGCTCCTATAATTCACCCCTCCACTTT.

The gene calls are TRBV4-2 and TRBJ1-4, with D tentatively TRBD1 (5 bases). Germline CDR1 LGHNA, CDR2 YNFKEQ. The CDR3 runs to 16 residues. The V end was cut by 2 bases, the J end by 3 bases, with 13 bases between. CDR3 sequence: CASSQSGGTANEKLFF. CDR3 bases: TGTGCCAGCAGCCAATCTGGGGGGACGGCTAATGAAAAACTGTTTTTT.

The table lists this clone with a count of one. This chain links TRBV5-4 with TRBJ1-2; 9 bases match TRBD1. Germline lookup yields CDR1 SGHNT and CDR2 YYREEE (reference sequence). Losses at the gene ends were 2 bases for V and 8 bases for J; bases not matched to a gene: 4. CDR3 size: 13 residues. CDR3 DNA: TGTGCCAGCAGCTTCGACAGGGGGGAAGGCTACACCTTC. This translates into CASSFDRGEGYTF.

This chain links TRBV5-8 with TRBJ2-1, with 11 bases matching TRBD2. Germline V CDR1 and CDR2: SGHTS, YDEGEE. V was pared by 0 bases and J by 7 bases, with 6 bases of the junction left unmatched. CDR3 length: 16 amino acids. CDR3: CASSLAVSGGGNEQFF. Written as DNA, the CDR3 is TGTGCCAGCAGCTTGGCGGTTAGCGGGGGGGGTAATGAGCAGTTCTTC.

This chain links TRBV20-1 with TRBJ1-2; 8 bases map to TRBD1. The junction had 5 bases not matched to a gene; V was cut back by 3 bases and J by 2 bases. Germline CDR1 is DFQATT and CDR2 is SNEGSKA (reference sequence). The CDR3 spans 14 residues. Here the CDR3 reads CSASWTGSNYGYTF. In nucleotides, the CDR3 is TGCAGTGCTAGTTGGACAGGGAGCAACTATGGCTACACCTTC.

The genes are TRBV19 and TRBJ1-5; maybe TRBD1 (5 bases). CDR3 size: 17 residues. CDR1 and CDR2 from the germline V gene are LNHDA and SQIVND (reference sequence). Between the trimmed V and J ends, which lost 10 bases and 2 bases, there was a span of 24 bases. In nucleotides, the CDR3 is TGTGCCACCCGTAGTCGTGGAAGGGGAGGGGGCAATCAGCCCCAGCATTTT. Translation: CATRSRGRGGGNQPQHF.

The J gene is TRBJ1-2, the V gene TRBV7-8, with D possibly being TRBD1 (5 bases). CDR1 is SGHVS, CDR2 FQNEAQ, per germline. The CDR3 consists of 15 residues. V was cut by 1 base and J by 4 bases, with 13 bases left in between. The CDR3 DNA reads TGTGCCAGCAGCTTAGGTGGCAGGGTGACCTATGGCTACACCTTC. Translation: CASSLGGRVTYGYTF. The complete variable domain, with remaining parts taken from reference TRBV7-8 and TRBJ1-2, reads GAGVSQSPRYKVAKRGQDVALRCDPISGHVSLFWYQQALGQGPEFLTYFQNEAQLDKSGLPSDRFFAERPEGSVSTLKIQRTQQEDSAVYLCASSLGGRVTYGYTFGSGTRLTVV.

The chain links TRBV29-1 to TRBJ2-2; the match to TRBD2 covers 7 bases. CDR1 and CDR2 (germline): SQVTM, ANQGSEA. V trimming: 4 bases; J trimming: 7 bases; junction bases outside the gene matches: 3. This CDR3 has 12 residues. The CDR3, as DNA: TGCAGCGTTGTCTCTAGCGGCGGGGAGCTGTTTTTT. It codes for CSVVSSGGELFF.